The clone carrying this T cell receptor (beta chain) was detected ten times or more. Antigen specificity is unknown. Building of the TCR beta libraries involved iRepertoire HTBI primers and Arm-PCR of CDR3 regions. TCRdb re-called the multiplex PCR reads with MiXCR, one entry per CDR3 protein. The sample lists over 450,000 distinct CDR3 sequences, around 12% occurring once. This entry comes from a study of regulatory T cells in long-lasting Graves disease. Broader study findings: Sample size was small, which may have lowered accuracy.

The V gene's germline CDR1 is KGHDR and CDR2 SFDVKD. The CDR3 is made up of 16 amino acids. V dropped 3 bases and J dropped 2 bases, with 12 bases sitting between them. Indicated time point: newly diagnosed GD, antithyroid drugs for less than 3 months. With RNA extracted from PBMCs as input, the TCR library was made. Each patient gave Nine milliliters of EDTA-anticoagulated peripheral blood. Separately, the same data were catalogued under a study of T cells in Graves' hyperthyroidism and ophthalmopathy.

The source material was peripheral blood mononuclear cells (PBMCs), sampled at new diagnosis, from a patient treated with antithyroid drugs. The TCR comes from a young woman with Graves disease. V and J are TRBV24-1 and TRBJ2-2; perhaps TRBD2 as D (5 bases). CDR3 nucleotides: TGTGCCACCAGTGATCGACACACGGGAAACACCGGGGAGCTGTTTTTT. Its protein is CATSDRHTGNTGELFF.